This T cell receptor (beta chain) was identified in a study of CD8+CD57+ T cells in acquired aplastic anemia. Across the whole study: Some 9.9 million reads were obtained on average for healthy donor CD4+ cells.

CDR3 and TCR beta VDJ profiling relied on genomic DNA as the template. TCRdb fed the reads into MiXCR, producing one record per CDR3 protein. The sample comprises tens of thousands of distinct CDR3 sequences, approximately 46% of which are singletons, and approximately 60% rests with the top ten. Germline V gives CDR1 SGDLS, CDR2 YYNGEE. V was clipped by 0 bases and J by 6 bases, with 11 bases between them. This CDR3 comprises 14 residues. This TCR was recovered from a human donor in good health, serving as a control. The chain recombines TRBV9 with TRBJ2-3; tentative D call: TRBD1 (6 bases). The sample was sorted CD4+, CD8+, or CD8+CD57+ T cells (not recorded which) from PBMCs. In DNA form, the CDR3 reads TGTGCCAGCAGCGTAGATACAGGGAAGGATACGCAGTATTTT. It is translated as CASSVDTGKDTQYF.